Below, 24 T cell receptor beta chains from the same sample are listed, as sequenced in a study of shared clonotypes between healthy human individuals. The repertoire was sequenced with immunoSEQ multiplex PCR; TCRdb's copy has only in-frame clones and lacks some. The sample has approximately 2.1 million clones, 85% to 95% seen once. Sequencing used naive CD4+ T cells from PBMCs. As to subset: CD45RA+ positively selected. These receptors were obtained from a man between 18 and 35 years old in good health. Some clones in this sample may be carry-over from other donors' samples.

This sequence joins TRBV11-1 and TRBJ2-5; the D gene is possibly TRBD2 (7 bases). The germline CDR1 and CDR2 sequences are SGHAT and FQDESV (reference sequence). V shed 5 bases and J shed 5 bases, with 18 bases lying between them. This CDR3 spans 15 amino acids. CDR3 sequence (DNA): TGTGCCAGCAGCACGCACTACAGGGAGGGGGAGACCCAGTACTTC. Translation: CASSTHYREGETQYF.

The gene calls are TRBV5-1 and TRBJ2-5; unclear D gene. The germline V and J ends were trimmed by 4 bases and 0 bases, with 7 bases remaining between them. The CDR3 totals 13 residues. Germline-derived CDR1 and CDR2 are SGHRS and YFSETQ. DNA of the CDR3: TGCGCCAGCAGCACCGAGTACCAAGAGACCCAGTACTTC. The encoded protein is CASSTEYQETQYF.

This clone was picked up one time. The rearrangement uses TRBV28 and TRBJ2-3; 7 nucleotides align to TRBD2. The CDR3 contains 15 residues. Looked up from germline, CDR1 is MDHEN and CDR2 is SYDVKM. V shed 8 bases and J 1 base; nucleotides not matched to a gene: 9. CDR3 DNA sequence: TGTGCCAGCGGCTCTGGGGGGGTAGGCACAGATACGCAGTATTTT. Encoded protein: CASGSGGVGTDTQYF.

V is TRBV5-1 and J is TRBJ2-1; TRBD2 matches at 7 bases. V was pared by 1 base and J by 5 bases, with 6 bases of the junction left unmatched. The CDR3 totals 15 residues. In germline, CDR1 is SGHRS, CDR2 YFSETQ. CDR3 in DNA: TGCGCCAGCAGCTTGTGGCCTAGCGGAAACAATGAGCAGTTCTTC. The encoded protein is CASSLWPSGNNEQFF. The whole variable domain, remainder taken from reference TRBV5-1 and TRBJ2-1, is KAGVTQTPRYLIKTRGQQVTLSCSPISGHRSVSWYQQTPGQGLQFLFEYFSETQRNKGNFPGRFSGRQFSNSRSEMNVSTLELGDSALYLCASSLWPSGNNEQFFGPGTRLTVL.

The chain is built from TRBV5-7 and TRBJ1-5; D gene uncertain. TRBV5-7 counts as an open reading frame of uncertain function. V was cut by 4 bases and J by 9 bases, with 14 bases left in between. The CDR3 runs 13 residues. In DNA, the CDR3 is TGTGCCAGCAGCCGCGAACTTTGCCCGCCCCAGCATTTT. Protein sequence: CASSRELCPPQHF.

The V and J genes are TRBV15 and TRBJ2-1; D is possibly TRBD2 (6 bases). From germline, CDR1 is LNHNV and CDR2 YYDKDF (reference sequence). The CDR3 covers 16 residues. With 1 base removed from V and 5 bases from J, the gap between germline ends came to 15 bases. The DNA for the CDR3 is TGTGCCACCAGCAGAGTGGGGAGGAGTGGGGACAATGAGCAGTTCTTC. Amino acid sequence: CATSRVGRSGDNEQFF.

The chain carries TRBV19 and TRBJ2-1, with D unclear. This CDR3 is 16 amino acids long. Germline V lookup: CDR1 LNHDA, CDR2 SQIVND (reference sequence). With 2 bases removed from V and 0 bases from J, the gap between germline ends came to 11 bases. The CDR3 is CASSIWAASSYNEQFF. In DNA form, the CDR3 reads TGTGCCAGTAGTATATGGGCGGCAAGCTCCTACAATGAGCAGTTCTTC.

Comments on this clone: Different DNA sequences within this sample yield the same CDR3. The rearrangement links TRBV5-1 to TRBJ2-3; 7 nucleotides match TRBD1. This CDR3 is built from 15 residues. J gave up 0 bases and V 3 bases, and 4 bases lay outside the gene matches. Germline assignment: CDR1 SGHRS and CDR2 YFSETQ. The CDR3 sequence is CASSSGQTSTDTQYF. In nucleotides, the CDR3 is TGCGCCAGCAGCTCGGGACAGACCAGCACAGATACGCAGTATTTT.

This chain joins TRBV21-1 and TRBJ1-2. TRBV21-1 is labeled a pseudogene. The CDR3 loop spans 14 amino acids. The CDR3 protein is CASSAKRRVLSYTF. The CDR3 DNA follows: TGTGCCAGCAGCGCCAAAAGGCGGGTATTGAGCTACACCTTC.

The V gene is TRBV18, the J gene TRBJ2-2, with 8 nucleotides matching TRBD2. J lost 3 bases, V lost 6 bases, and 21 bases had no gene match. The CDR3 length is 20 residues. Germline assignment: CDR1 KGHSH and CDR2 LQKENI. Written as DNA, the CDR3 is TGTGCCAGCTCCCCTCGCCGGACTAGCAGGGACCTTGGCGACACCGGGGAGCTGTTTTTT. This translates into CASSPRRTSRDLGDTGELFF. Complete variable domain (other parts from reference TRBV18 and TRBJ2-2): NAGVMQNPRHLVRRRGQEARLRCSPMKGHSHVYWYRQLPEEGLKFMVYLQKENIIDESGMPKERFSAEFPKEGPSILRIQQVVRGDSAAYFCASSPRRTSRDLGDTGELFFGEGSRLTVL.

The sample holds one count of this clone. This chain links TRBV10-1 with TRBJ2-5; D gene ambiguous. Per germline, CDR1 WNHNN and CDR2 SYGVQD (reference sequence). The V and J ends lost 0 bases and 2 bases respectively, with 10 bases between them. CDR3 length: 15 residues. CDR3 bases: TGCGCCAGCAGTGAGTCTTATGGACCTCAAGAGACCCAGTACTTC. Amino acids: CASSESYGPQETQYF.

The CDR3 DNA sequence: TGTGCCAGCACTACCGGAGGGGCCGGGACACCAGTCTCCTACGAGCAGTACTTC. This codes for CASTTGGAGTPVSYEQYF. The chain couples TRBV28 to TRBJ2-7; D assignment may be TRBD1 or TRBD2 (6 bases each). This CDR3 is 18 amino acids long. Between the trimmed V and J ends, which lost 7 bases and 0 bases, there was a span of 25 bases. Looked up from germline, CDR1 is MDHEN and CDR2 is SYDVKM.

This rearrangement joins TRBV30 to TRBJ1-2, with 7 bases identical to TRBD1. V was clipped by 0 bases and J by 0 bases; unmatched bases: 16. This CDR3 has 19 residues. Germline V gene sequence: CDR1 GTSNPN, CDR2 SVGIG (reference sequence). The DNA of the CDR3 is TGTGCCTGGAGTGTCCACAGGGGAACTTCCTCACTAGCTAACTATGGCTACACCTTC. Its translation is CAWSVHRGTSSLANYGYTF.

This CDR3 reads CASSEQGGRNQPQHF. The CDR3 bases are TGTGCCAGCAGTGAGCAAGGGGGAAGGAATCAGCCCCAGCATTTT. The chain links TRBV28 to TRBJ1-5; tentatively, D is TRBD1 (6 bases). There are 15 residues in the CDR3. Germline loops: CDR1 MDHEN, CDR2 SYDVKM. V was clipped by 5 bases and J by 4 bases, with 15 bases between them.

The V call is TRBV7-7, the J call TRBJ2-1, with 10 nucleotides matching TRBD2. The junction had 11 bases not matched to a gene; V was cut back by 4 bases and J by 5 bases. The length of the CDR3 is 17 residues. Per the germline V gene, CDR1 is SSHAT and CDR2 is FNYEAQ (reference sequence). CDR3 sequence (DNA): TGTGCCAGCAGCTCTCCGGGACTAGCGACAATCGACAATGAGCAGTTCTTC. Its protein product is CASSSPGLATIDNEQFF. Based on the CDR3 plus reference TRBV7-7 and TRBJ2-1, the full variable domain is GAGVSQSPRYKVTKRGQDVTLRCDPISSHATLYWYQQALGQGPEFLTYFNYEAQPDKSGLPSDRFSAERPEGSISTLTIQRTEQRDSAMYRCASSSPGLATIDNEQFFGPGTRLTVL.

The rearrangement uses TRBV7-9 and TRBJ2-7; TRBD1 agrees at 7 bases. The germline V gene has CDR1 SEHNR and CDR2 FQNEAQ (reference sequence). CDR3 length equals 15 residues. V shed 7 bases, J shed 2 bases, and the junction held 11 bases outside the gene matches. CDR3 amino acids: CASTPGTATTYEQYF. CDR3 nucleotides: TGTGCCAGCACCCCCGGGACAGCAACAACCTACGAGCAGTACTTC.

The gene calls are TRBV7-8 and TRBJ1-4, with D tentatively TRBD1 (6 bases). The germline CDR1 and CDR2 sequences are SGHVS and FQNEAQ. Trimming stripped 1 base from V and 11 bases from J, with 20 bases between. This CDR3 is 16 amino acids long. The CDR3 DNA reads TGTGCCAGCAGCTTAGTGAATAGGGGCGGGAGGGGGAAACTGTTTTTT. Its protein is CASSLVNRGGRGKLFF.

The rearrangement joins TRBV11-2 to TRBJ1-1; the D gene is possibly TRBD1 (6 bases). The CDR3 runs 17 residues. With 3 bases removed from V and 1 base from J, the gap between germline ends came to 18 bases. Germline CDR1 reads SGHAT; CDR2 reads FQNNGV. CDR3 DNA: TGTGCCAGCAGCTTCTGGACAGTAAAGAAAGGGAACACTGAAGCTTTCTTT. Amino acid sequence: CASSFWTVKKGNTEAFF. Full variable domain (outside the CDR3, taken from reference TRBV11-2 and TRBJ1-1): EAGVAQSPRYKIIEKRQSVAFWCNPISGHATLYWYQQILGQGPKLLIQFQNNGVVDDSQLPKDRFSAERLKGVDSTLKIQPAKLEDSAVYLCASSFWTVKKGNTEAFFGQGTRLTVV.

The table lists this clone with a few counts. This sequence joins TRBV7-9 and TRBJ1-5; D perhaps matches TRBD1 (6 bases). This CDR3 region has 14 residues. Germline loops: CDR1 SEHNR, CDR2 FQNEAQ (reference sequence). The V and J ends lost 4 bases and 2 bases respectively, with 9 bases between them. This chain's CDR3 is CASSSGAGNQPQHF. The CDR3 DNA follows: TGTGCCAGCAGCTCAGGGGCGGGCAATCAGCCCCAGCATTTT.

V and J are TRBV9 and TRBJ1-1, with a weak D call TRBD1 (6 bases). V lost 0 bases to trimming and J lost 7 bases, with 13 bases between them. The germline V gene encodes CDR1 SGDLS and CDR2 YYNGEE. The CDR3 is 14 amino acids. The DNA of the CDR3 is TGTGCCAGCAGCGTAGATCAAGGACAGAGTGAAGCTTTCTTT. Translating gives CASSVDQGQSEAFF.

The chain combines TRBV6-5 with TRBJ2-5, with D uncertain. Per germline, CDR1 MNHEY and CDR2 SVGAGI. Trimming cost V 0 bases and J 1 base, with 6 bases left between them. The CDR3 contains 14 residues. CDR3 region: CASSYSLAQETQYF. The CDR3 bases are TGTGCCAGCAGTTACTCGCTGGCCCAAGAGACCCAGTACTTC.

This chain joins TRBV5-1 and TRBJ1-5; 7 bases line up with TRBD1. CDR3 size: 15 residues. Germline V gene lookup returns CDR1 SGHRS and CDR2 YFSETQ. V shed 2 bases, J shed 5 bases, and the junction held 7 bases outside the gene matches. DNA for the CDR3: TGCGCCAGCAGCTTCACAGGGGACGGGGATCAGCCCCAGCATTTT. Protein sequence: CASSFTGDGDQPQHF.

V usage is TRBV19 and J usage is TRBJ2-7; tentatively, D is TRBD1 (6 bases). Trimming cost V 4 bases and J 2 bases, with 12 bases left between them. This CDR3 contains 14 residues. Germline V gene sequence: CDR1 LNHDA, CDR2 SQIVND (reference sequence). The CDR3: CASSRNRDAYEQYF. CDR3 bases: TGTGCCAGTAGTAGGAACAGGGACGCCTACGAGCAGTACTTC.

This chain connects TRBV6-1 to TRBJ1-1; no clear D gene. Germline lookup yields CDR1 MNHNS and CDR2 SASEGT. The V end lost 3 bases, the J end lost 0 bases, and 11 bases lay between the germline ends. The CDR3 has 15 residues. CDR3: CASSDLDRVNTEAFF. The CDR3 nucleotides are TGTGCCAGCAGTGATTTGGATCGCGTGAACACTGAAGCTTTCTTT.